What follows are 14 T cell receptor beta chains derived from one specimen sequenced in a study of shared clonotypes between healthy human individuals. Data came from immunoSEQ multiplex PCR; TCRdb stores just in-frame clones and leaves some out. Among some 240,000 clones listed, just over 65% were seen once. The specimen sequenced was memory CD4+ T cells sorted from blood. As for subset: CD45RA-negative fraction. These TCRs come from a man in his thirties or forties in good health.

The chain carries TRBV7-9 and TRBJ1-2; no clear D gene. Per germline, CDR1 SEHNR and CDR2 FQNEAQ (reference sequence). V lost 2 bases and J lost 5, with 18 bases in between. The CDR3 is 16 amino acids. CDR3 residues: CASSLIDGPGSYGYTF. Written as DNA, the CDR3 is TGTGCCAGCAGCTTAATAGACGGACCGGGAAGTTATGGCTACACCTTC. The variable domain in full, with the rest retrieved from reference TRBV7-9 and TRBJ1-2, is DTGVSQNPRHKITKRGQNVTFRCDPISEHNRLYWYRQTLGQGPEFLTYFQNEAQLEKSRLLSDRFSAERPKGSFSTLEIQRTEQGDSAMYLCASSLIDGPGSYGYTFGSGTRLTVV.

The J gene is TRBJ2-3, the V gene TRBV19; possibly TRBD1 or TRBD2 for D (5 bases each). Germline lookup yields CDR1 LNHDA and CDR2 SQIVND (reference sequence). This CDR3 spans 17 amino acids. The ends were cut back, 1 base at V and 0 bases at J, with 14 bases in the middle. The CDR3 DNA reads as TGTGCCAGTAGTATAGGTTTCTTGGGACGGAGCACAGATACGCAGTATTTT. It translates to CASSIGFLGRSTDTQYF.

The chain is built from TRBV25-1 and TRBJ1-1, with 8 bases lining up with TRBD1. The V and J ends lost 1 base and 2 bases, in that order; junction bases with no gene match: 9. Germline loops: CDR1 MGHDK, CDR2 SYGVNS. The CDR3 length is 17 residues. The CDR3 region has the DNA TGTGCCAGCAGTGAATCAGGCAGGGGGCGGCCTAACACTGAAGCTTTCTTT. Amino acid sequence: CASSESGRGRPNTEAFF.

This clone was detected only a few times. V and J are TRBV2 and TRBJ2-4, with 9 bases lining up with TRBD2. Per the germline V gene, CDR1 is SNHLY and CDR2 is FYNNEI. This CDR3 is 17 amino acids long. J was trimmed by 2 bases and V by 9 bases; bases with no gene match: 14. The CDR3 loop reads CASTKRREGVTKNIQYF. Written as DNA, the CDR3 is TGTGCCAGTACCAAAAGGCGGGAGGGGGTGACCAAAAACATTCAGTACTTC. The full variable domain, with the rest looked up from reference TRBV2 and TRBJ2-4, is EPEVTQTPSHQVTQMGQEVILRCVPISNHLYFYWYRQILGQKVEFLVSFYNNEISEKSEIFDDQFSVERPDGSNFTLKIRSTKLEDSAMYFCASTKRREGVTKNIQYFGAGTRLSVL.

V gene TRBV11-2 combines with J gene TRBJ2-1; maybe TRBD2 (5 bases). V lost 4 bases and J 7 bases, leaving 14 bases between the germline ends. The CDR3 covers 14 residues. Looked up from germline, CDR1 is SGHAT and CDR2 is FQNNGV. The CDR3 DNA sequence: TGTGCCAGCAGCTATAGGCTAGCTGCGAATGAGCAGTTCTTC. Protein: CASSYRLAANEQFF. The full variable domain, rest sourced from reference TRBV11-2 and TRBJ2-1, is EAGVAQSPRYKIIEKRQSVAFWCNPISGHATLYWYQQILGQGPKLLIQFQNNGVVDDSQLPKDRFSAERLKGVDSTLKIQPAKLEDSAVYLCASSYRLAANEQFFGPGTRLTVL.

This clone was detected only once. The chain links TRBV15 to TRBJ2-3, with 7 bases aligning to TRBD2. The length of the CDR3 is 18 residues. The germline V gene has CDR1 LNHNV and CDR2 YYDKDF (reference sequence). V dropped 0 bases and J dropped 0; count of bases not matched to a gene: 9. DNA for the CDR3: TGTGCCACCAGCAGAGAACCCCCAAGCGGGGTAAGCACAGATACGCAGTATTTT. It encodes CATSREPPSGVSTDTQYF.

This clone has just one count. This sample includes further DNA sequences coding for the same CDR3. The chain has TRBV27 and TRBJ1-5, with D hard to call. CDR1 is MNHEY and CDR2 is SMNVEV in the germline V gene (reference sequence). V was pared by 3 bases and J by 4 bases, with 4 bases between. The CDR3 consists of 12 residues. DNA for the CDR3: TGTGCCAGCAGTTTCTTAAATCAGCCCCAGCATTTT. This translates into CASSFLNQPQHF.

This clone was detected many times. The chain combines TRBV19 with TRBJ2-7; D remains unclear. V dropped 3 bases and J dropped 5 bases, with 8 bases sitting between them. CDR1 and CDR2 from the germline V gene are LNHDA and SQIVND (reference sequence). This CDR3 region has 12 residues. The CDR3 region is CASSMSTNEQYF. CDR3 DNA sequence: TGTGCCAGTAGTATGTCTACCAACGAGCAGTACTTC. Based on the CDR3 plus reference TRBV19 and TRBJ2-7, the full variable domain is DGGITQSPKYLFRKEGQNVTLSCEQNLNHDAMYWYRQDPGQGLRLIYYSQIVNDFQKGDIAEGYSVSREKKESFPLTVTSAQKNPTAFYLCASSMSTNEQYFGPGTRLTVT.

This clone was seen only once. The chain has TRBV28 and TRBJ2-5; TRBD1 matches at 10 bases. The germline V gene encodes CDR1 MDHEN and CDR2 SYDVKM. J was trimmed by 2 bases and V by 3 bases; bases with no gene match: 3. CDR3 length: 15 residues. This chain's CDR3 is CASSLGTGVQETQYF. In DNA, the CDR3 is TGTGCCAGCAGTTTGGGGACAGGGGTTCAAGAGACCCAGTACTTC.

This chain links TRBV15 with TRBJ2-7, with D possibly being TRBD2 (6 bases). The germline V gene encodes CDR1 LNHNV and CDR2 YYDKDF (reference sequence). This CDR3 is built from 14 residues. The V gene lost 8 bases and the J gene lost 0 bases, with 14 bases spanning the gap. The chain's CDR3 is CATRRGRDSYEQYF. DNA of the CDR3: TGTGCCACCCGGAGAGGGCGGGACTCCTACGAGCAGTACTTC.

The chain is built from TRBV11-2 and TRBJ2-5; 8 nucleotides align to TRBD1. V was pared by 5 bases and J by 5 bases, with 13 bases of the junction left unmatched. This CDR3 is 16 amino acids long. Germline V gene sequence: CDR1 SGHAT, CDR2 FQNNGV. This chain's CDR3 is CASSPLGPRQGETQYF. For the CDR3, the DNA is TGTGCCAGCAGCCCACTGGGTCCGCGACAGGGGGAGACCCAGTACTTC.

The CDR3 DNA is TGTGCCAGCAGTTTACCGGTCACAGATACGCAGTATTTT. It specifies CASSLPVTDTQYF. V usage is TRBV28 and J usage is TRBJ2-3; D unclear. The ends were cut back, 2 bases at V and 2 bases at J, with 5 bases in the middle. The CDR3 runs 13 residues. Germline values: CDR1 MDHEN, CDR2 SYDVKM. The variable domain in full, with the rest retrieved from reference TRBV28 and TRBJ2-3, is DVKVTQSSRYLVKRTGEKVFLECVQDMDHENMFWYRQDPGLGLRLIYFSYDVKMKEKGDIPEGYSVSREKKERFSLILESASTNQTSMYLCASSLPVTDTQYFGPGTRLTVL.

The V call is TRBV5-6, the J call TRBJ2-1; D is possibly TRBD2 (5 bases). This CDR3 has 15 amino acids. The germline gives CDR1 SGHDT, CDR2 YYEEEE. V lost 4 bases to trimming and J lost 7 bases, with 18 bases between them. The CDR3 spells CASSIRGRIINEQFF. DNA for the CDR3: TGTGCCAGCAGCATTCGAGGGCGCATTATAAATGAGCAGTTCTTC.

This rearrangement joins TRBV27 to TRBJ1-2, with D possibly matching TRBD1 (6 bases). Germline CDR1 and CDR2: MNHEY and SMNVEV (reference sequence). With 5 bases removed from V and 4 bases from J, the gap between germline ends came to 14 bases. This CDR3 comprises 14 residues. The CDR3 nucleotides are TGTGCCAGCAGTGAACGACAGGTATCCTATGGCTACACCTTC. Residues: CASSERQVSYGYTF.